This entry features one T cell receptor beta chain sequence. Its cognate antigen is unknown. A much larger clone differs from this one at a single base, so this may be a read error. Because it lacks the conserved phenylalanine or tryptophan at the end, this CDR3 is likely a read error. RNA transcripts provided the source from which TCR beta CDR3 regions were amplified. The HTBI primer set served for first-round RT-PCR of the TCR CDR3. From the multiplex PCR reads, TCRdb called clonotypes with MiXCR, one entry per CDR3 protein. The table has around 300,000 distinct CDR3 sequences, roughly 20% seen once. The sample is drawn from a study of T cells in Graves' hyperthyroidism and ophthalmopathy. For the diagnoses, clinical symptoms, serum thyroxine and TRAb, thyroid ultrasound and orbital computed tomography were used. Findings and caveats of the study: Blood also contained most expanded thyroid clonotypes above 0.001.

The CDR3 is made up of 14 amino acids. Per the germline V gene, CDR1 is SEHNR and CDR2 is FQNEAQ (reference sequence). V was trimmed by 1 base and J by 0 bases, leaving 7 bases between them. The TCR sequence derives from a man younger than 45 with Graves' ophthalmopathy. The material sequenced was blood. The chain combines TRBV7-9 with TRBJ2-7; no clear D. Written as DNA, the CDR3 is TGTGCCAGCAGCTTAGTCGGATCCTCCTACGAGCAGTACTCC. Protein: CASSLVGSSYEQYS.